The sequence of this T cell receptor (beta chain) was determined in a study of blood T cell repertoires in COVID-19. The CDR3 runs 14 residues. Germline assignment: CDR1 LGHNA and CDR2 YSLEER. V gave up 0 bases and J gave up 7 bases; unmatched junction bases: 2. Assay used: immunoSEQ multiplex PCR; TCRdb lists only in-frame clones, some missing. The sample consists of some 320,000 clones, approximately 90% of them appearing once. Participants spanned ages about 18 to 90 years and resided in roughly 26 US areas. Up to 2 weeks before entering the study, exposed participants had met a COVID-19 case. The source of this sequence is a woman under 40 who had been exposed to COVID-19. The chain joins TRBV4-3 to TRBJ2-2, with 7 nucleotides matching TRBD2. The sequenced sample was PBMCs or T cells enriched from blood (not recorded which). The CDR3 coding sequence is TGCGCCAGCAGCCAAGATTGGGAGGGCGGGGAGCTGTTTTTT. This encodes CASSQDWEGGELFF.